This passage covers 14 T cell receptor beta chains from one sample sequenced in a study of blood T cell repertoires in COVID-19 (dated by TCRdb to 2018 to 2020). Library preparation was by the immunoSEQ multiplex PCR assay. TCRdb limited this immuneACCESS table to in-frame rearrangements with V and J called. A share of clones is missing; checked studies link under half to unresolved V genes, and the rest is unexplained. The sample table lists some 220,000 clones, roughly 85% of them with a count of one. About 2.5% of the sample is in the top ten clones. The sequencing sample was made of peripheral blood. The source is a woman in her sixties or seventies with COVID-19, enrolled during active disease.

The chain links TRBV6-6 to TRBJ1-6; TRBD1 agrees at 11 bases. This CDR3 has 16 residues. Germline V gene data show CDR1 as MNHNY and CDR2 as SVGAGI (reference sequence). Trimming at V came to 6 bases and at J to 7 bases, leaving 8 bases not matched to a gene. The CDR3 reads CASRAGTGGPNSPLHF. CDR3 nucleotide sequence: TGTGCCAGCAGGGCCGGGACAGGGGGTCCCAATTCACCCCTCCACTTT.

The chain recombines TRBV6-1 with TRBJ1-2, with 10 bases that match TRBD1. Germline assignment: CDR1 MNHNS and CDR2 SASEGT. This CDR3 contains 15 residues. Germline trimming cut 5 bases from V and 0 bases from J; bases unmatched to any gene: 3. The CDR3 loop is CASSSGQGTNYGYTF. The CDR3 bases are TGTGCCAGCAGTTCGGGACAGGGGACTAACTATGGCTACACCTTC.

The chain employs TRBV9 and TRBJ1-6; D remains ambiguous. CDR3 length: 13 amino acids. V was trimmed by 1 base and J by 8 bases, leaving 7 bases between them. The germline CDR1 and CDR2 sequences are SGDLS and YYNGEE. CDR3 in amino acids: CASSVLQDSPLHF. CDR3 nucleotide sequence: TGTGCCAGCAGCGTATTGCAGGATTCACCCCTCCACTTT.

The rearrangement uses TRBV6-6 and TRBJ1-2; a weak D match, TRBD1 (6 bases). The CDR3 has 14 amino acids. Germline V gene data show CDR1 as MNHNY and CDR2 as SVGAGI (reference sequence). V gave up 6 bases and J gave up 2 bases, with 13 bases separating them. The CDR3 protein is CASRTITGNYGYTF. In nucleotides, the CDR3 is TGTGCCAGCAGAACTATTACAGGGAACTATGGCTACACCTTC.

V is TRBV30 and J is TRBJ1-1; D is undetermined. The CDR3 runs to 13 residues. Trimming took 7 bases from V and 1 from J, leaving 13 bases between them. Germline V CDR1 and CDR2: GTSNPN, SVGIG (reference sequence). The CDR3: CASRRSANTEAFF. The CDR3 coding sequence is TGTGCCTCGAGGAGGTCGGCGAACACTGAAGCTTTCTTT.

The chain recombines TRBV19 with TRBJ2-7; D perhaps matches TRBD2 (5 bases). V was shortened by 3 bases and J by 3 bases, with 15 bases between the two germline ends. This CDR3 is built from 15 residues. The V gene's germline CDR1 is LNHDA and CDR2 SQIVND (reference sequence). CDR3 in DNA: TGTGCCAGTAGTATTGTGAAGGGAGATCACTACGAGCAGTACTTC. The encoded protein is CASSIVKGDHYEQYF.

Details on this clone: This CDR3 is also generated by other DNA sequences in the sample. The rearrangement uses TRBV9 and TRBJ1-2; D not certain. V lost 0 bases to trimming and J lost 2 bases, with 5 bases between them. Germline-derived CDR1 and CDR2 are SGDLS and YYNGEE. This CDR3 region has 13 residues. As DNA, the CDR3 is TGTGCCAGCAGCGTAGACAGCAACTATGGCTACACCTTC. It encodes CASSVDSNYGYTF.

The rearrangement links TRBV20-1 to TRBJ1-6; 7 nucleotides match TRBD1. CDR1 is DFQATT, CDR2 SNEGSKA, per germline (reference sequence). This CDR3 spans 14 amino acids. V lost 3 bases to trimming and J lost 6 bases; unmatched junction nucleotides: 5. CDR3 in amino acids: CSASRDSGNSPLHF. Here the CDR3 DNA reads TGCAGTGCTAGTAGGGACAGCGGTAATTCACCCCTCCACTTT.

The chain has TRBV3-1 (or the pseudogene TRBV3-2) and TRBJ1-1, with 7 nucleotides matching TRBD1. In germline, CDR1 is LGHDT, CDR2 YNNKEL (reference sequence). J lost 6 bases, V lost 0 bases, and 7 bases had no gene match. This CDR3 is built from 15 residues. The CDR3 coding sequence is TGTGCCAGCAGCCAAGAGGACAGGAGATCTGCTGAAGCTTTCTTT. It yields the protein CASSQEDRRSAEAFF.

The chain joins TRBV15 to TRBJ1-1; TRBD1 aligns across 12 bases. CDR1 and CDR2 (germline): LNHNV, YYDKDF (reference sequence). CDR3 length: 16 residues. The ends lost 5 bases at V and 3 bases at J; junction bases unmatched: 7. Written as DNA, the CDR3 is TGTGCCACCAGCCCGGGACAGGGGGCGCCGGACACTGAAGCTTTCTTT. Amino acids: CATSPGQGAPDTEAFF.

The chain couples TRBV11-2 to TRBJ1-1, with 9 bases fitting TRBD1. Germline V gene data show CDR1 as SGHAT and CDR2 as FQNNGV. V lost 0 bases, J lost 7 bases, and 9 bases stayed unmatched. The CDR3 has 16 amino acids. The CDR3 region has the DNA TGTGCCAGCAGCTTAGATCGAACAGGGGGCTTTAATGAAGCTTTCTTT. Encoded protein: CASSLDRTGGFNEAFF.

J is TRBJ2-1 and V is TRBV9; 11 bases fit TRBD2. Germline trimming cut 4 bases from V and 2 bases from J; bases unmatched to any gene: 2. In germline, CDR1 is SGDLS, CDR2 YYNGEE. The CDR3 has 15 amino acids. CDR3 nucleotide sequence: TGTGCCAGCAGCTTAGCGGGAGGGCCCTACAATGAGCAGTTCTTC. Translating gives CASSLAGGPYNEQFF.

This clone was found a few times. V is TRBV5-4 and J is TRBJ2-7; 7 nucleotides line up with TRBD2. J was trimmed by 0 bases and V by 0 bases; bases with no gene match: 0. The CDR3 contains 14 residues. Germline loops: CDR1 SGHNT, CDR2 YYREEE (reference sequence). This CDR3 reads CASSLGGSSYEQYF. The CDR3, as DNA: TGTGCCAGCAGCTTGGGCGGGAGCTCCTACGAGCAGTACTTC. The full variable domain, rest sourced from reference TRBV5-4 and TRBJ2-7, is ETGVTQSPTHLIKTRGQQVTLRCSSQSGHNTVSWYQQALGQGPQFIFQYYREEENGRGNFPPRFSGLQFPNYSSELNVNALELDDSALYLCASSLGGSSYEQYFGPGTRLTVT.

This chain links TRBV2 with TRBJ2-7; TRBD1 is a possible D gene (5 bases). The CDR3 length is 13 residues. Trimming pared 8 bases from V and 1 base from J, leaving 12 bases between. Germline loops: CDR1 SNHLY, CDR2 FYNNEI. For the CDR3, the DNA is TGTGCCAGCTCTCTAGGGGTATCCTACGAGCAGTACTTC. Its protein is CASSLGVSYEQYF.